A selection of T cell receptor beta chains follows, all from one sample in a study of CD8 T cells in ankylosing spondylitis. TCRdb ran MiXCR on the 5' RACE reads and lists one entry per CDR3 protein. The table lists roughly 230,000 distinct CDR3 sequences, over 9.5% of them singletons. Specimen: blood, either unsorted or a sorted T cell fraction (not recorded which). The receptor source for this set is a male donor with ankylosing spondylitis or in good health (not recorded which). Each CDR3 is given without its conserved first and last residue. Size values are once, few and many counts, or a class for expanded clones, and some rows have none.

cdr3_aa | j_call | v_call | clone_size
ASSKGDSNTDTQY | TRBJ2-3 | TRBV5-1 | many
ASSPGRGNSPLH | TRBJ1-6 | TRBV18 | many
ASSQTGGLSSGELF | TRBJ2-2 | TRBV12-3/TRBV12-4 | many
ASNESELGTDTQY | TRBJ2-3 | TRBV5-1 | many
ASSKRGTGEQF | TRBJ2-1 | TRBV7-9 | few
SAGLSSSYEQY | TRBJ2-7 | TRBV20-1 | many
ASRFGGNTEAF | TRBJ1-1 | TRBV6-1 | many
ASSVGEETQY | TRBJ2-5 | TRBV9 | many
ASSPPAYSGTQNYEQY | TRBJ2-7 | TRBV18 | many
ASSLAPGRVAKNIQY | TRBJ2-4 | TRBV7-8 | many
ASSQDREGTYEQY | TRBJ2-7 | TRBV4-2 | NA
ASTRVPNTEAF | TRBJ1-1 | TRBV5-5 | many
ASSLEGQGFGEQF | TRBJ2-1 | TRBV5-1 | many
SARDAGSGGWNEQF | TRBJ2-1 | TRBV20-1 | NA
ASRSLGQQEKLF | TRBJ1-4 | TRBV2 | NA
ASSTGPLNTEAF | TRBJ1-1 | TRBV5-1 | many
AISDRGSNTGELF | TRBJ2-2 | TRBV10-3 | many
ASSPGVAGIGYT | TRBJ1-2 | TRBV5-6 | many
SARSDRVGPQETQY | TRBJ2-5 | TRBV20-1 | many
AISAQYYEQY | TRBJ2-7 | TRBV10-3 | many
SVGRSVYEQY | TRBJ2-7 | TRBV29-1 | many
ASSLMFRSASGNTIY | TRBJ1-3 | TRBV11-2 | many
SASDWNTEAF | TRBJ1-1 | TRBV20-1 | many
SVEGEGYPYEQY | TRBJ2-7 | TRBV29-1 | few
SAAGLGGYT | TRBJ1-2 | TRBV20-1 | many
ASSRQFTDTQY | TRBJ2-3 | TRBV6-1 | many
ASSRSSGRPSSNEQF | TRBJ2-1 | TRBV6-1 | NA
SVGFQGAYEQY | TRBJ2-7 | TRBV29-1 | many
AWSRGLAAYNEQF | TRBJ2-1 | TRBV30 | many
SARDLTSGSTKNEQF | TRBJ2-1 | TRBV20-1 | many
SVELTGGGYGYT | TRBJ1-2 | TRBV29-1 | many
ASSLYPRGETQY | TRBJ2-5 | TRBV7-6 | many
ASSSYGELF | TRBJ2-2 | TRBV3-1 | many
ASSSPRGEQF | TRBJ2-1 | TRBV12-3/TRBV12-4 | NA
SASRQEIQY | TRBJ2-4 | TRBV20-1 | many
ASNRGGLSNQPQH | TRBJ1-5 | TRBV19 | NA
ASRLLKGAVGELF | TRBJ2-2 | TRBV12-3/TRBV12-4 | many
ASSLARGLGYNEQF | TRBJ2-1 | TRBV12-3/TRBV12-4 | NA
SARGMTVSNQPQH | TRBJ1-5 | TRBV20-1 | many
ASSLVSETGELF | TRBJ2-2 | TRBV5-1 | many
ARSPGTEETQY | TRBJ2-5 | TRBV4-2 | once
ASSLEGQLNTEAF | TRBJ1-1 | TRBV5-1 | many
ASSLARDRVSYEQY | TRBJ2-7 | TRBV11-2 | NA
ASSTGPGSPEAF | TRBJ1-1 | TRBV5-1 | many
ASSLGVGDQETQY | TRBJ2-5 | TRBV6-1 | NA
ASSQGRGNTQY | TRBJ2-3 | TRBV3-1 | NA
SAKAGGTTDTQY | TRBJ2-3 | TRBV20-1 | NA
ASQKASPEGEQF | TRBJ2-1 | TRBV5-1 | few
ASSFGQGAGANVLT | TRBJ2-6 | TRBV5-5 | NA
ASSQAGVGQPQH | TRBJ1-5 | TRBV3-1 | many
ASSLSFGPTNTGELF | TRBJ2-2 | TRBV5-8 | many
AWSVPSLTIGELF | TRBJ2-2 | TRBV30 | many
ASSGSTGVRAF | TRBJ1-1 | TRBV9 | many
SAPGTDYQSGF | TRBJ2-1 | TRBV20-1 | many
ASSQAWLAGGAGELF | TRBJ2-2 | TRBV3-1 | few
ASSQDLSRAVSETQY | TRBJ2-5 | TRBV4-2 | NA
ASTHRWAVTDTQY | TRBJ2-3 | TRBV9 | many
ASSLQGAIAGELF | TRBJ2-2 | TRBV12-3/TRBV12-4 | many
ASSLGGHPGYT | TRBJ1-2 | TRBV7-2 | NA